The 9 T cell receptor beta chains presented below share a single source sample, sequenced in a study of T cell responses to AZD1222 COVID-19 vaccine. The repertoire was sequenced with immunoSEQ multiplex PCR; TCRdb's copy has only in-frame clones and lacks some. The sample contains 160,000 or so clones, 85% to 95% of which appear only once. This sample comprised peripheral blood, obtained 28 days after the second AZD1222 dose. These TCRs come from an adult who received the AZD1222 COVID-19 vaccine.

This clone showed up just once. The chain links TRBV9 to TRBJ1-4, with 10 positions matching TRBD1. The CDR3 consists of 16 residues. Trimming took 4 bases from V and 7 from J; bases not matched to a gene: 10. Germline lookup yields CDR1 SGDLS and CDR2 YYNGEE. The CDR3 sequence is CASSSERGTGAEKLFF. In nucleotides, the CDR3 is TGTGCCAGCAGCTCCGAACGTGGGACAGGGGCTGAAAAACTGTTTTTT. Based on the CDR3 plus reference TRBV9 and TRBJ1-4, the full variable domain is DSGVTQTPKHLITATGQRVTLRCSPRSGDLSVYWYQQSLDQGLQFLIQYYNGEERAKGNILERFSAQQFPDLHSELNLSSLELGDSALYFCASSSERGTGAEKLFFGSGTQLSVL.

This clone has just one count. The chain is built from TRBV7-9 and TRBJ2-7; 8 nucleotides line up with TRBD2. The J segment lost 2 bases and the V segment lost 6 bases, leaving 18 bases of the junction unmatched. The CDR3 runs to 18 residues. Germline CDR1 SEHNR, CDR2 FQNEAQ (reference sequence). CDR3 bases: TGTGCCAGCAGTTATAGACTAGCGCCCCTCCACGGAACCTACGAGCAGTACTTC. It is translated as CASSYRLAPLHGTYEQYF.

V is TRBV6-1 and J is TRBJ1-2; D is possibly TRBD1 (6 bases). CDR3 length: 18 amino acids. Trimming removed 0 bases from V and 1 base from J, with 18 bases in between. Germline V gene lookup returns CDR1 MNHNS and CDR2 SASEGT. CDR3 amino acids: CASSEALPGASVNYGYTF. CDR3 nucleotide sequence: TGTGCCAGCAGTGAAGCGCTTCCGGGGGCTTCGGTTAACTATGGCTACACCTTC.

The rearrangement uses TRBV5-1 and TRBJ2-7, with 12 nucleotides matching TRBD2. CDR3 length: 16 residues. The ends lost 5 bases at V and 1 base at J; junction bases unmatched: 7. Germline CDR1 is SGHRS and CDR2 is YFSETQ. CDR3 in amino acids: CASSNLAGGQSYEQYF. The DNA of the CDR3 is TGCGCCAGCAGTAATCTAGCGGGAGGGCAATCCTACGAGCAGTACTTC.

This rearrangement joins TRBV21-1 to TRBJ1-5. TRBV21-1 is a pseudogene. CDR3 length: 14 amino acids. In DNA, the CDR3 is TGTGCCAGCAGCAAGGGGGAACATGGTCAGCCCCAGCATTTT. This codes for CASSKGEHGQPQHF.

J is TRBJ2-7 and V is TRBV6-5; D remains ambiguous. Germline lookup yields CDR1 MNHEY and CDR2 SVGAGI. This CDR3 comprises 13 residues. V shed 0 bases and J shed 3 bases, with 6 bases lying between them. CDR3 DNA: TGTGCCAGCAGTTACTCGAGGAACTACGAGCAGTACTTC. Its translation is CASSYSRNYEQYF.

This rearrangement joins TRBV23-1 to TRBJ2-1; 7 bases are shared with TRBD1. TRBV23-1 qualifies as an ORF whose function is uncertain. Trimming removed 2 bases from V and 10 bases from J; junction bases left unmatched: 8. This CDR3 spans 14 amino acids. CDR3 DNA sequence: TGCGCCAGCAGTCAAAGCCCCGACAGGGACGAGCAGTTCTTC. It specifies CASSQSPDRDEQFF.

This chain connects TRBV6-7 to TRBJ2-2, with D tentatively TRBD2 (5 bases). TRBV6-7 has ORF status, its function being uncertain. V was trimmed by 2 bases and J by 3 bases, leaving 19 bases between them. The CDR3 has 18 residues. CDR3 sequence: CASSYKVPDSLHTGELFF. Written as DNA, the CDR3 is TGTGCCAGCAGTTACAAAGTGCCGGACTCCCTCCACACCGGGGAGCTGTTTTTT.

The chain uses TRBV5-6 and TRBJ2-5, with 8 positions matching TRBD1. Germline assignment: CDR1 SGHDT and CDR2 YYEEEE. V shed 2 bases and J 5 bases; nucleotides not matched to a gene: 8. The CDR3 is made up of 15 amino acids. The DNA of the CDR3 is TGTGCCAGCAGCTTCCGGACAGGGCCGGGGGAGACCCAGTACTTC. Its protein is CASSFRTGPGETQYF.